This T cell receptor beta chain was profiled in a study of a mutant IDH1 vaccine in newly diagnosed glioma. Time point described: week 35, safety follow-up. One vaccine dose held 300 ug of mutant IDH1 20-mer peptide and came with topical imiquimod. Patients were given eight vaccinations, scheduled in weeks 1, 3, 5, 7, 11, 15, 19 and 23. This clone was detected once. The target antigen is unknown. V dropped 1 base and J dropped 5; count of bases not matched to a gene: 3. The germline V gene encodes CDR1 SGHAT and CDR2 FQNNGV. The CDR3 is made up of 15 amino acids. Profiled with immunoSEQ multiplex PCR; TCRdb holds only in-frame clones, not every one. Counted here are roughly 49,000 clones, approximately 92% occurring once; the ten biggest clones make up approximately 2.5%.

Sequencing used PBMCs, obtained from a glioma patient whose treatment included an IDH1 peptide vaccine. The receptor was derived from a man aged 50 or older with glioma. The V and J genes are TRBV11-2 and TRBJ1-4; 8 bases line up with TRBD1. The CDR3 DNA is TGTGCCAGCAGCTTAGGCAGGGGGCGGAATGAAAAACTGTTTTTT. It specifies CASSLGRGRNEKLFF.